This T cell receptor (beta chain) was retrieved from a study of cytomegalovirus exposure and HLA in healthy donors. Study context: Among the approximately 420 donors who were genotyped, roughly 85% fell in the genetic ancestry cluster that is associated with self-reported Caucasian donors.

This CDR3 region has 13 residues. V was clipped by 7 bases and J by 7 bases, with 14 bases between them. CDR1 is SEHNR and CDR2 is FQNEAQ in the germline V gene (reference sequence). Both 60 Vbeta primers and 13 Jbeta primers went into the PCR. This table comes from immunoSEQ multiplex PCR, and its TCRdb copy is limited to in-frame clones, with some not included. The sample shows under 250,000 clones, roughly three quarters of them seen only once. J is TRBJ2-1 and V is TRBV7-9, with D possibly matching TRBD2 (5 bases). This clonotype was sampled from a man aged 45-60 years in good health and CMV-seronegative. Sequenced sample: PBMCs. Here the CDR3 reads CASNPGLVNEQFF. The CDR3 DNA reads TGTGCCAGCAACCCGGGGTTGGTAAATGAGCAGTTCTTC.